Below are 10 T cell receptor beta chains sequenced from a single sample in a study of T-cell memory formation after mild COVID-19. TCRdb re-called the 5' RACE reads with MiXCR, one entry per CDR3 protein. The sample lists 35,000 to 50,000 distinct CDR3 sequences; 6.1% were seen once. Sequencing was carried out using PBMCs or a T cell subset sorted from them (not recorded which). The receptors derive from an adult who had mild COVID-19 (a few samples of this study predate the infection). Cell type and time point are not known.

This clonotype showed up just a few times. For the CDR3, the DNA is TGTGCTAGTGGTTTGCGGACAGGGGCCACAGATACGCAGTATTTT. It codes for CASGLRTGATDTQYF. This chain uses TRBV12-5 with TRBJ2-3; 9 bases map to TRBD1. The CDR3 sequence is 15 residues long. Germline V gene lookup returns CDR1 LGHNT and CDR2 FRNRAP. V was pared by 2 bases and J by 2 bases, with 2 bases of the junction left unmatched.

This clonotype was observed at least ten times. The V call is TRBV6-2 or TRBV6-3, the J call TRBJ2-4, with 7 bases lining up with TRBD2. Germline V gene sequence: CDR1 MNHEY, CDR2 SVGEGT. CDR3 length equals 13 residues. Germline trimming cut 8 bases from V and 13 bases from J; bases unmatched to any gene: 14. CDR3 DNA sequence: TGTGCCAGCGGGGGGGGAAACGGCAGGCCACAGTACTTC. Residues: CASGGGNGRPQYF.

The gene calls are TRBV3-1 and TRBJ1-2; no clear D. Germline CDR1 LGHDT, CDR2 YNNKEL (reference sequence). The V gene lost 1 base and the J gene lost 4 bases, with 16 bases spanning the gap. The CDR3 has 16 amino acids. The CDR3 here is CASSQARAGRRYGYTF. CDR3 sequence (DNA): TGTGCCAGCAGCCAAGCAAGGGCAGGCCGACGCTATGGCTACACCTTC. The full variable domain, rest sourced from reference TRBV3-1 and TRBJ1-2, is DTAVSQTPKYLVTQMGNDKSIKCEQNLGHDTMYWYKQDSKKFLKIMFSYNNKELIINETVPNRFSPKSPDKAHLNLHINSLELGDSAVYFCASSQARAGRRYGYTFGSGTRLTVV.

This clonotype was seen at least ten times. V gene TRBV20-1 combines with J gene TRBJ1-4; TRBD1 agrees at 8 bases. With 6 bases clipped from V and 8 bases from J, the junction kept 8 bases outside the gene matches. This CDR3 has 13 residues. From germline, CDR1 is DFQATT and CDR2 SNEGSKA (reference sequence). CDR3 sequence reads: CSARQGAREKLFF. The CDR3 bases are TGCAGTGCCAGGCAGGGGGCTAGGGAAAAACTGTTTTTT.

This chain links TRBV2 with TRBJ2-3, with D possibly TRBD1 on 5 matching bases. V was clipped by 8 bases and J by 4 bases, with 16 bases between them. The CDR3 is made up of 14 amino acids. Per the germline V gene, CDR1 is SNHLY and CDR2 is FYNNEI. The CDR3 DNA reads TGTGCCAGCGTTAACGACCAGGGCTCAGATACGCAGTATTTT. It specifies CASVNDQGSDTQYF.

By share, this clonotype counts as medium-sized (0.01 to 0.1%). The chain has TRBV7-2 and TRBJ2-3; the match to TRBD2 covers 8 bases. CDR1 SGHTA and CDR2 FQGNSA come from the germline V gene. J lost 3 bases, V lost 2 bases, and 4 bases had no gene match. CDR3 length: 15 residues. The CDR3, as DNA: TGTGCCAGCAGCTTAACACCTAGCGGGACAGATACGCAGTATTTT. Its protein is CASSLTPSGTDTQYF.

This clonotype was observed a few times. The chain joins TRBV7-8 to TRBJ2-3, with unresolved D. The CDR3 consists of 12 residues. The V and J ends lost 1 base and 6 bases respectively, with 5 bases between them. Germline assignment: CDR1 SGHVS and CDR2 FQNEAQ. DNA of the CDR3: TGTGCCAGCAGCTTAGAGGAGGATACGCAGTATTTT. Protein sequence: CASSLEEDTQYF.

This chain's CDR3 is CAWSVTAVEQYF. In nucleotides, the CDR3 is TGTGCCTGGAGTGTAACGGCAGTCGAGCAGTACTTC. V and J are TRBV30 and TRBJ2-7, with D hard to call. Trimming stripped 0 bases from V and 6 bases from J, with 9 bases between. Germline V gene sequence: CDR1 GTSNPN, CDR2 SVGIG (reference sequence). The CDR3 is made up of 12 amino acids.

This chain uses TRBV20-1 with TRBJ2-1; the match to TRBD2 covers 7 bases. The CDR3 totals 15 residues. The ends lost 6 bases at V and 3 bases at J; junction bases unmatched: 11. Germline assignment: CDR1 DFQATT and CDR2 SNEGSKA (reference sequence). The CDR3 DNA reads as TGCAGTGCAAAACCCGGGACTAATATCTACAATGAGCAGTTCTTC. Protein: CSAKPGTNIYNEQFF.

This clonotype was seen at least ten times. V is TRBV7-9 and J is TRBJ2-2; maybe TRBD2 (5 bases). The CDR3 is 17 amino acids. V gave up 5 bases and J gave up 3 bases, with 19 bases separating them. Germline V gives CDR1 SEHNR, CDR2 FQNEAQ (reference sequence). This chain's CDR3 is CASSAPQGSRDTGELFF. In nucleotides, the CDR3 is TGTGCCAGCAGCGCCCCCCAAGGGAGTCGCGACACCGGGGAGCTGTTTTTT.